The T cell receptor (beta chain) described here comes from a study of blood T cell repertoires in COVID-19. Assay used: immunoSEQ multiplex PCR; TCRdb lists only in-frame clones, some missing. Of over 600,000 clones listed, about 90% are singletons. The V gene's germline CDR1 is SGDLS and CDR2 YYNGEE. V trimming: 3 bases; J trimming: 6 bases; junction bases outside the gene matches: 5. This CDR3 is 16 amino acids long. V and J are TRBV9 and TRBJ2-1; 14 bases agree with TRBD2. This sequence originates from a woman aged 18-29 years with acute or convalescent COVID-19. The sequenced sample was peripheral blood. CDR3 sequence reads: CASSGGLAGVLNEQFF. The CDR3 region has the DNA TGTGCCAGCAGCGGGGGACTAGCGGGGGTGCTCAATGAGCAGTTCTTC.